The 17 T cell receptor beta chains below were found in one sample sequenced in a study of healthy donors' naive CD4 and CD8 T cells. Each TCR library used 450 to 600 ng of total RNA and a linear amplification protocol. TCRdb processed the reads anew with MiXCR; each CDR3 protein has one entry. Of about 200,000 distinct CDR3 sequences listed, under 85% are singletons. The sequencing input was naive CD4+ and CD8+ T cells sorted from blood, pooled from several donors. The receptors derive from a pool of human donors in good health; the sample pools cells from several healthy donors.

The V gene is TRBV19, the J gene TRBJ2-7, with TRBD1 matching over 7 bases. There are 13 residues in the CDR3. Germline V gene data show CDR1 as LNHDA and CDR2 as SQIVND (reference sequence). The trim removed 4 bases at V and 4 bases at J, leaving 4 bases unmatched. CDR3 nucleotide sequence: TGTGCCAGTAGTAGACAGGGAAATTACGAGCAGTACTTC. Residues: CASSRQGNYEQYF.

The J gene is TRBJ2-7, the V gene TRBV12-3 or TRBV12-4; weak D call: TRBD2 (5 bases). V was pared by 5 bases and J by 1 base, with 9 bases between. The CDR3 contains 13 residues. CDR3 residues: CASSREGSYEQYF. The CDR3 nucleotides read TGTGCCAGCAGTCGAGAGGGATCCTACGAGCAGTACTTC.

This chain connects TRBV19 to TRBJ1-1; D perhaps matches TRBD1 (5 bases). Trimming removed 1 base from V and 4 bases from J, with 10 bases in between. The length of the CDR3 is 14 residues. CDR1 and CDR2 (germline): LNHDA, SQIVND (reference sequence). Written as DNA, the CDR3 is TGTGCCAGTAGTATAGCCGGGGGGAGCACTGAAGCTTTCTTT. It yields the protein CASSIAGGSTEAFF.

The V gene is TRBV29-1, the J gene TRBJ1-2; D gene ambiguous. This CDR3 is 11 amino acids long. V dropped 4 bases and J dropped 6 bases, with 9 bases sitting between them. CDR1 is SQVTM, CDR2 ANQGSEA, per germline. Here the CDR3 DNA reads TGCAGCGTTGGTTCAAGAAATGGCTACACCTTC. Translation gives CSVGSRNGYTF.

The chain links TRBV30 to TRBJ1-3, with no clear D. The CDR3 is 13 amino acids. The V gene's germline CDR1 is GTSNPN and CDR2 SVGIG (reference sequence). V was trimmed by 2 bases and J by 2 bases, leaving 7 bases between them. CDR3 sequence reads: CAWSLNPGNTIYF. The CDR3, as DNA: TGTGCCTGGAGTCTCAACCCTGGAAACACCATATATTTT.

V and J are TRBV24-1 and TRBJ2-1, with 7 bases identical to TRBD1. Germline V gives CDR1 KGHDR, CDR2 SFDVKD. V lost 5 bases to trimming and J lost 10 bases; unmatched junction nucleotides: 7. CDR3 length: 13 residues. The CDR3 reads CATSGTGRREQFF. The CDR3 DNA follows: TGTGCCACCAGTGGGACAGGCCGGCGGGAGCAGTTCTTC.

The CDR3 DNA is TGCAGCGCCCTTACAGGGGCTAACTATGGCTACACCTTC. Translated, it gives CSALTGANYGYTF. The V and J genes are TRBV29-1 and TRBJ1-2; 7 nucleotides agree with TRBD1. V shed 7 bases, J shed 0 bases, and the junction held 5 bases outside the gene matches. Germline values: CDR1 SQVTM, CDR2 ANQGSEA. This CDR3 contains 13 residues.

This clonotype has a handful of counts. The rearrangement joins TRBV29-1 to TRBJ2-3, with D unresolved. Germline-derived CDR1 and CDR2 are SQVTM and ANQGSEA. CDR3 length: 12 amino acids. Trimming removed 4 bases from V and 2 bases from J, with 7 bases in between. The CDR3 reads CSVAANTDTQYF. CDR3 bases: TGCAGCGTTGCCGCCAACACAGATACGCAGTATTTT.

This chain uses TRBV20-1 with TRBJ1-2; 8 bases fit TRBD1. The CDR3 contains 15 residues. The germline V gene has CDR1 DFQATT and CDR2 SNEGSKA (reference sequence). Germline trimming cut 1 base from V and 4 bases from J; bases unmatched to any gene: 8. CDR3 loop: CSARVRDRTIYGYTF. Here the CDR3 DNA reads TGCAGTGCTAGAGTCCGGGACAGGACTATCTATGGCTACACCTTC.

This chain joins TRBV29-1 and TRBJ2-1; 10 bases fit TRBD2. The germline CDR1 and CDR2 sequences are SQVTM and ANQGSEA. V lost 6 bases and J lost 4; bases outside the gene matches: 6. The CDR3 extends over 14 amino acids. This chain's CDR3 is CSVRAGGPYNEQFF. The CDR3 DNA reads as TGCAGCGTCCGAGCGGGAGGGCCTTACAATGAGCAGTTCTTC.

The genes are TRBV30 and TRBJ1-5, with 11 nucleotides matching TRBD1. V was clipped by 1 base and J by 3 bases; unmatched bases: 2. Germline CDR1 GTSNPN, CDR2 SVGIG (reference sequence). The CDR3 runs 15 residues. The CDR3 spells CAWSGGQGDNQPQHF. CDR3 in DNA: TGTGCCTGGAGTGGGGGACAGGGGGACAATCAGCCCCAGCATTTT.

This clonotype was counted a few times. The chain joins TRBV29-1 to TRBJ1-2; weak D call: TRBD1 (5 bases). The germline V and J ends were trimmed by 5 bases and 0 bases, with 13 bases remaining between them. The CDR3 runs 14 residues. Germline-derived CDR1 and CDR2 are SQVTM and ANQGSEA. CDR3 coding DNA: TGCAGCGTTCCACATTCGACAGCTAACTATGGCTACACCTTC. Protein: CSVPHSTANYGYTF. Drawing the rest from reference TRBV29-1 and TRBJ1-2, the complete variable domain is SAVISQKPSRDICQRGTSLTIQCQVDSQVTMMFWYRQQPGQSLTLIATANQGSEATYESGFVIDKFPISRPNLTFSTLTVSNMSPEDSSIYLCSVPHSTANYGYTFGSGTRLTVV.

The genes are TRBV19 and TRBJ1-5; D is possibly TRBD1 (5 bases). This CDR3 has 15 residues. Germline V CDR1 and CDR2: LNHDA, SQIVND (reference sequence). V lost 4 bases and J 0 bases, leaving 10 bases between the germline ends. CDR3 protein: CASSTWDGSNQPQHF. Written as DNA, the CDR3 is TGTGCCAGTAGTACTTGGGACGGTAGCAATCAGCCCCAGCATTTT.

The V and J genes are TRBV15 and TRBJ2-3, with 7 positions matching TRBD2. J lost 1 base, V lost 0 bases, and 13 bases had no gene match. The germline V gene encodes CDR1 LNHNV and CDR2 YYDKDF (reference sequence). This CDR3 has 19 amino acids. The CDR3 DNA sequence: TGTGCCACCAGCAGAGAACCCTACCAGGGAGGGAGTGGCACAGATACGCAGTATTTT. Translated: CATSREPYQGGSGTDTQYF.

On this clonotype: The CDR3 ends on some other residue instead of the conserved phenylalanine or tryptophan, so this is likely a read error. The chain is built from TRBV29-1 and TRBJ2-7, with D possibly TRBD2 on 6 matching bases. The CDR3 is made up of 13 amino acids. V lost 1 base, J lost 6 bases, and 13 bases lay in between. The germline V gene encodes CDR1 SQVTM and CDR2 ANQGSEA. The DNA of the CDR3 is TGCAGCGTTGAAGGACTAGAATCTACCGAGCAGTACCTC. The encoded protein is CSVEGLESTEQYL.

The chain is built from TRBV6-1 and TRBJ1-2; 8 nucleotides match TRBD1. The germline V gene encodes CDR1 MNHNS and CDR2 SASEGT. J was trimmed by 0 bases and V by 3 bases; bases with no gene match: 6. The CDR3 length is 16 residues. Written as DNA, the CDR3 is TGTGCCAGCAGTGATCCCGGGACAGGAGCTAACTATGGCTACACCTTC. This codes for CASSDPGTGANYGYTF.

This clonotype was counted only a few times. The chain is built from TRBV5-5 and TRBJ2-1, with D unresolved. Trimming removed 4 bases from V and 2 bases from J, with 10 bases in between. This CDR3 has 14 residues. CDR1 is SGHKS and CDR2 is YYEKEE in the germline V gene (reference sequence). The CDR3 loop reads CASSHVGTYNEQFF. The CDR3 coding sequence is TGTGCCAGCAGCCACGTGGGGACCTACAATGAGCAGTTCTTC.